These 17 T cell receptor beta chains were sequenced from one sample in a study of response to subunit inactivated influenza vaccine. From the RT-PCR reads, TCRdb called clonotypes with MiXCR, one entry per CDR3 protein. Of more than 450,000 distinct CDR3 sequences in the sample, less than 10% were seen once. The sample consisted of PBMCs from blood, taken around 25 months after vaccination. Source of these receptors: a man between 50 and 69 years old who received an inactivated influenza vaccine.

This clonotype was detected a few times. Its ends do not fully match the called genes, so a read error is possible. The chain joins TRBV20-1 to TRBJ1-5; D gene unclear. This CDR3 contains 13 residues. Germline values: CDR1 DFQATT, CDR2 SNEGSKA (reference sequence). CDR3 bases: TGCAGTGGTAGAGGTAATAGCAATCAGCCCCAGCATTTT. Encoded protein: CSGRGNSNQPQHF.

The rearrangement uses TRBV3-1 and TRBJ2-1; no reliable D call. Germline CDR1 reads LGHDT; CDR2 reads YNNKEL (reference sequence). The ends were cut back, 0 bases at V and 0 bases at J, with 18 bases in the middle. The CDR3 length is 19 residues. The CDR3 region is CASSQDHMRRFSSYNEQFF. In nucleotides, the CDR3 is TGTGCCAGCAGCCAAGATCATATGCGACGATTTAGCTCCTACAATGAGCAGTTCTTC.

There are many counts of this clonotype. V usage is TRBV28 and J usage is TRBJ1-1; tentative D call: TRBD1 (5 bases). The V gene lost 5 bases and the J gene lost 8 bases, with 21 bases spanning the gap. The CDR3 runs 15 residues. Germline-derived CDR1 and CDR2 are MDHEN and SYDVKM. CDR3: CASSPSTHWGPEAFF. CDR3 sequence (DNA): TGTGCCAGCAGTCCTTCTACCCACTGGGGACCCGAAGCTTTCTTT. The whole variable domain, remainder taken from reference TRBV28 and TRBJ1-1, is DVKVTQSSRYLVKRTGEKVFLECVQDMDHENMFWYRQDPGLGLRLIYFSYDVKMKEKGDIPEGYSVSREKKERFSLILESASTNQTSMYLCASSPSTHWGPEAFFGQGTRLTVV.

This chain links TRBV5-1 with TRBJ2-1, with TRBD2 matching 10 bases. In germline, CDR1 is SGHRS, CDR2 YFSETQ. The CDR3 has 15 residues. J was trimmed by 2 bases and V by 3 bases; bases with no gene match: 2. CDR3 loop: CASSWTSGTYNEQFF. The CDR3 region has the DNA TGCGCCAGCAGCTGGACTAGCGGTACCTACAATGAGCAGTTCTTC.

This clonotype appeared many times. The genes are TRBV20-1 and TRBJ2-5; maybe TRBD1 (7 bases). This CDR3 is 13 amino acids long. Per the germline V gene, CDR1 is DFQATT and CDR2 is SNEGSKA (reference sequence). The V end lost 6 bases, the J end lost 6 bases, and 17 bases lay between the germline ends. CDR3 nucleotide sequence: TGCAGTGCCAGGGGGGTAGCAATAAAGACCCAGTACTTC. Translated: CSARGVAIKTQYF.

The table lists this clonotype with many counts. The J gene is TRBJ2-3, the V gene TRBV5-1; no clear D. The V end was cut by 0 bases, the J end by 0 bases, with 8 bases between. Germline V CDR1 and CDR2: SGHRS, YFSETQ. The CDR3 has 15 amino acids. CDR3 coding DNA: TGCGCCAGCAGCTTGGCCTCGCCCAGCACAGATACGCAGTATTTT. This encodes CASSLASPSTDTQYF.

The chain couples TRBV7-9 to TRBJ2-2; 13 nucleotides match TRBD2. The CDR3 spans 17 residues. CDR1 is SEHNR, CDR2 FQNEAQ, per germline (reference sequence). V shed 3 bases, J shed 5 bases, and the junction held 6 bases outside the gene matches. The CDR3 sequence is CASSFRTSGSLTGELFF. For the CDR3, the DNA is TGTGCCAGCAGCTTCCGGACTAGCGGGAGTTTGACCGGGGAGCTGTTTTTT. Together with reference TRBV7-9 and TRBJ2-2, the CDR3 gives the full variable domain: DTGVSQNPRHKITKRGQNVTFRCDPISEHNRLYWYRQTLGQGPEFLTYFQNEAQLEKSRLLSDRFSAERPKGSFSTLEIQRTEQGDSAMYLCASSFRTSGSLTGELFFGEGSRLTVL.

This clonotype occurred once. The rearrangement uses TRBV20-1 and TRBJ1-5; D unresolved. The germline gives CDR1 DFQATT, CDR2 SNEGSKA (reference sequence). With 1 base removed from V and 6 bases from J, the gap between germline ends came to 10 bases. The CDR3 loop spans 13 amino acids. CDR3 in DNA: TGCAGTGCTAGAGGGAAGTTGGGTCAGCCCCAGCATTTT. Residues: CSARGKLGQPQHF.

The table lists this clonotype with a few counts. The rearrangement uses TRBV5-5 and TRBJ2-2; 10 nucleotides line up with TRBD1. The V and J ends lost 4 bases and 5 bases, in that order; junction bases with no gene match: 8. This CDR3 comprises 16 residues. Germline V gene lookup returns CDR1 SGHKS and CDR2 YYEKEE (reference sequence). CDR3 amino acids: CASSPRDRGLTGELFF. CDR3 DNA: TGTGCCAGCAGCCCCCGGGACAGGGGTTTAACCGGGGAGCTGTTTTTT.

At least ten counts were recorded for this clonotype. The chain has TRBV6-5 and TRBJ2-1; TRBD2 aligns across 9 bases. After removal of 0 bases from V and 5 bases from J, the junction contained 2 bases not matched to a gene. CDR1 MNHEY and CDR2 SVGAGI come from the germline V gene. The CDR3 runs to 15 residues. CDR3 sequence: CASSYSTSGHNEQFF. CDR3 in DNA: TGTGCCAGCAGTTACTCGACTAGCGGACACAATGAGCAGTTCTTC.

This clonotype showed up just a few times. This chain links TRBV6-5 with TRBJ2-7; tentative D call: TRBD1 (6 bases). The length of the CDR3 is 13 residues. Trimming took off 2 bases at V and 7 bases at J, with 12 bases between the two ends. Per the germline V gene, CDR1 is MNHEY and CDR2 is SVGAGI. CDR3 protein: CASSYPGAREQYF. CDR3 DNA: TGTGCCAGCAGTTACCCAGGGGCTAGGGAGCAGTACTTC.

This clonotype was seen a few times. The V call is TRBV4-3, the J call TRBJ2-4; 9 bases agree with TRBD2. CDR3 size: 16 residues. The V gene end was trimmed by 1 base and the J gene end by 4 bases; junction bases not matched to a gene: 5. Germline V gene lookup returns CDR1 LGHNA and CDR2 YSLEER. CDR3 DNA sequence: TGCGCCAGCAGCCAAGGGCTAGCGGGGATAAAAAACATTCAGTACTTC. This gives the protein CASSQGLAGIKNIQYF.

Comments on this clonotype: A much larger clone differs by one base, so this may be a read error. The V gene is TRBV4-2, the J gene TRBJ2-1; possible D gene TRBD1, 6 bases. The germline CDR1 and CDR2 sequences are LGHNA and YNFKEQ. The V end lost 1 base, the J end lost 6 bases, and 13 bases lay between the germline ends. The CDR3 has 15 residues. CDR3 sequence (DNA): TGTGCCAGCAGCCAAGGAGGGGGTTACTCCAATGAGCAGTTCTTC. It translates to CASSQGGGYSNEQFF.

This clonotype was seen a few times. V usage is TRBV4-3 and J usage is TRBJ2-1; tentatively, D is TRBD2 (5 bases). CDR1 and CDR2 (germline): LGHNA, YSLEER. The ends were cut back, 0 bases at V and 5 bases at J, with 14 bases in the middle. There are 16 residues in the CDR3. In DNA, the CDR3 is TGCGCCAGCAGCCAAGATGGGTGGGGAGTCCACAATGAGCAGTTCTTC. Translation gives CASSQDGWGVHNEQFF.

The table lists this clonotype with a few counts. The chain recombines TRBV7-2 with TRBJ1-5; 8 positions agree with TRBD1. V lost 5 bases to trimming and J lost 1 base; unmatched junction nucleotides: 4. Per the germline V gene, CDR1 is SGHTA and CDR2 is FQGNSA. CDR3 length: 15 amino acids. The CDR3 DNA reads as TGTGCCAGCAGCCCGGACAGGGCCAGCAATCAGCCCCAGCATTTT. This sequence encodes CASSPDRASNQPQHF.

Many counts were recorded for this clonotype. The genes are TRBV4-3 and TRBJ1-3, with D perhaps TRBD1 (6 bases). This CDR3 contains 18 residues. CDR1 and CDR2 (germline): LGHNA, YSLEER. V lost 0 bases to trimming and J lost 1 base, with 16 bases between them. The DNA of the CDR3 is TGCGCCAGCAGCCAAGATGTTCCCAGGGGCTTTTCTGGAAACACCATATATTTT. Protein product: CASSQDVPRGFSGNTIYF.

This clonotype came up once. The chain uses TRBV11-3 and TRBJ2-3; no clear D. The V and J ends lost 1 base and 6 bases respectively, with 8 bases between them. Germline assignment: CDR1 SGHNT and CDR2 YENEEA. The CDR3 spans 13 residues. CDR3 in amino acids: CASSLVGWDTQYF. CDR3 bases: TGTGCCAGCAGCTTAGTCGGCTGGGATACGCAGTATTTT.